The 8 T cell receptor beta chains listed next were all sequenced from one sample in a study of beta chain features in type 1 diabetes. Expressed TCRB transcripts were sequenced, since all the RNA that had been isolated was reverse transcribed. The method was immunoSEQ multiplex PCR; TCRdb's version includes in-frame clones alone and lacks a portion of them. Found here are 400,000 to 450,000 clones, around 13% of them singletons; the top ten hold around 0.039%. Sequencing was done on a sample of naive CD4+ T cells from blood. These TCRs come from a man aged 25-45 years in good health.

The V and J genes are TRBV2 and TRBJ1-1; D perhaps matches TRBD1 (6 bases). This CDR3 comprises 12 residues. Germline V lookup: CDR1 SNHLY, CDR2 FYNNEI. V lost 4 bases to trimming and J lost 3 bases, with 6 bases between them. The CDR3 nucleotides read TGTGCCAGCAGTGCAGGGGACACTGAAGCTTTCTTT. This translates into CASSAGDTEAFF.

J is TRBJ2-2 and V is TRBV30; D possibly corresponds to TRBD2 (6 bases). V gave up 4 bases and J gave up 2 bases, with 17 bases separating them. CDR3 size: 16 residues. Per the germline V gene, CDR1 is GTSNPN and CDR2 is SVGIG (reference sequence). The DNA of the CDR3 is TGTGCCTGGACCCCTTGGAGCGGACTAAACACCGGGGAGCTGTTTTTT. The encoded protein is CAWTPWSGLNTGELFF.

The chain couples TRBV6-5 to TRBJ1-5, with TRBD1 identical over 7 bases. The junction had 7 bases not matched to a gene; V was cut back by 7 bases and J by 7 bases. The CDR3 length is 13 residues. From germline, CDR1 is MNHEY and CDR2 SVGAGI. The CDR3 region is CASNGQAGQPQHF. The CDR3 bases are TGTGCCAGCAATGGACAGGCTGGCCAGCCCCAGCATTTT.

This clone was picked up a small number of times. This chain links TRBV27 with TRBJ2-2; 11 bases fit TRBD2. Trimming cost V 7 bases and J 1 base; bases outside gene matches: 8. The CDR3 sequence is 17 residues long. Looked up from germline, CDR1 is MNHEY and CDR2 is SMNVEV (reference sequence). CDR3 in amino acids: CASMTRLAGGNTGELFF. DNA of the CDR3: TGTGCCAGCATGACACGGCTAGCGGGAGGGAACACCGGGGAGCTGTTTTTT.

This clone was seen more than once but under ten times. V and J are TRBV4-1 and TRBJ2-1; perhaps D is TRBD1 or TRBD2 (5 bases each). The CDR3 has 14 amino acids. CDR1 and CDR2 (germline): MGHRA, YSYEKL. The V and J ends lost 4 bases and 5 bases respectively, with 12 bases between them. The CDR3 here is CASSPRDRNNEQFF. CDR3 nucleotide sequence: TGCGCCAGCAGCCCCCGGGACCGTAACAATGAGCAGTTCTTC.

The rearrangement links TRBV9 to TRBJ1-1; TRBD1 is a possible D gene (5 bases). V lost 0 bases and J 1 base, leaving 10 bases between the germline ends. This CDR3 spans 15 amino acids. CDR1 is SGDLS and CDR2 is YYNGEE in the germline V gene. The CDR3 here is CASSVAPRGNTEAFF. Here the CDR3 DNA reads TGTGCCAGCAGCGTAGCTCCGAGGGGGAACACTGAAGCTTTCTTT. Combining the CDR3 with reference TRBV9 and TRBJ1-1 gives the whole variable domain DSGVTQTPKHLITATGQRVTLRCSPRSGDLSVYWYQQSLDQGLQFLIQYYNGEERAKGNILERFSAQQFPDLHSELNLSSLELGDSALYFCASSVAPRGNTEAFFGQGTRLTVV.

This clone came up a few times. The chain employs TRBV30 and TRBJ2-2; D unresolved. Germline CDR1 reads GTSNPN; CDR2 reads SVGIG (reference sequence). This CDR3 has 13 amino acids. V was pared by 2 bases and J by 2 bases, with 6 bases between. Here the CDR3 DNA reads TGTGCCTGGAGTAACAGAAACACCGGGGAGCTGTTTTTT. Encoded protein: CAWSNRNTGELFF.

Note on this clone: A junction end diverges from the germline sequence, so it may reflect a read error. The rearrangement uses TRBV30 and TRBJ1-1; no reliable D call. The germline gives CDR1 GTSNPN, CDR2 SVGIG (reference sequence). This CDR3 region has 11 residues. CDR3 sequence (DNA): TGTGCCAGGAGTGTACTCACTGAAGCTTTCTTT. Translation gives CARSVLTEAFF.